Below, 3 T cell receptor beta chains from the same sample are listed, as sequenced in a study of neurological immune-mediated disorders. Time point of the sample: longitudinal time-point 1 (baseline). TCRdb analysed the 5' RACE reads with MiXCR anew, one entry per CDR3 protein. Of some 77,000 distinct CDR3 sequences listed, around 15% are singletons. Sequenced sample: PBMCs. Receptor source: a female donor with HTLV-1-associated myelopathy (HAM/TSP).

Details on this clonotype: A much more abundant neighbour one base away suggests this may be a read error. This chain links TRBV12-3 or TRBV12-4 with TRBJ2-1, with 8 bases aligning to TRBD2. This CDR3 has 13 residues. V dropped 1 base and J dropped 16; count of bases not matched to a gene: 9. CDR3 nucleotides: TGTGCCAGCAGTTTAGGACTAGCGTGGGGTCTTTTCTTC. Its protein is CASSLGLAWGLFF.

This clonotype was seen a handful of times. V and J are TRBV15 and TRBJ1-2; 9 positions match TRBD1. This CDR3 has 15 amino acids. Per germline, CDR1 LNHNV and CDR2 YYDKDF (reference sequence). V was clipped by 0 bases and J by 4 bases; unmatched bases: 3. In nucleotides, the CDR3 is TGTGCCACCAGCAGAGAGGGGACAGGGAGCTATGGCTACACCTTC. Amino acids: CATSREGTGSYGYTF.

In its sample, this clonotype was seen many times. The V gene is TRBV9, the J gene TRBJ1-1, with a weak D call TRBD1 (5 bases). This CDR3 has 14 amino acids. Germline V gives CDR1 SGDLS, CDR2 YYNGEE. V lost 3 bases and J 5 bases, leaving 14 bases between the germline ends. The chain's CDR3 is CASSGTGRKTEAFF. The DNA of the CDR3 is TGTGCCAGCAGCGGAACAGGAAGGAAAACTGAAGCTTTCTTT.